The 14 T cell receptor beta chains listed next were all sequenced from one sample in a study of blood T cell repertoires in COVID-19. TCRdb's table, derived via immunoSEQ multiplex PCR, lists solely in-frame clones and lacks some. The table includes around 65,000 clones, around four fifths detected once. The sample comprised peripheral blood. The origin of the receptors is a woman in her 50s with active or convalescent COVID-19.

The gene calls are TRBV7-9 and TRBJ1-2, with a weak D call TRBD1 (5 bases). Trimming removed 5 bases from V and 8 bases from J, with 15 bases in between. CDR3 length: 13 residues. Germline V gives CDR1 SEHNR, CDR2 FQNEAQ (reference sequence). CDR3 amino acids: CASSLGEGVGYTF. CDR3 nucleotide sequence: TGTGCCAGCAGCCTGGGGGAGGGAGTCGGCTACACCTTC.

This clone showed up just a few times. The chain recombines TRBV10-3 with TRBJ2-3; TRBD2 agrees at 12 bases. This CDR3 has 16 amino acids. V was clipped by 6 bases and J by 0 bases; unmatched bases: 4. The germline CDR1 and CDR2 sequences are ENHRY and SYGVKD. The CDR3 nucleotides read TGTGCCATCAGAACCGGGACTAGCGGGAGCACAGATACGCAGTATTTT. This codes for CAIRTGTSGSTDTQYF.

The CDR3 nucleotides read TGTGCCATCAGTGAGTTCGGGGGTACTTTAGGCTACACCTTC. It translates to CAISEFGGTLGYTF. The chain employs TRBV10-3 and TRBJ1-2, with a weak D call TRBD1 (5 bases). V lost 1 base, J lost 8 bases, and 14 bases lay in between. Germline lookup yields CDR1 ENHRY and CDR2 SYGVKD. This CDR3 is 14 amino acids long.

The genes are TRBV27 and TRBJ2-7; perhaps TRBD2 as D (5 bases). Germline CDR1 is MNHEY and CDR2 is SMNVEV (reference sequence). The CDR3 consists of 16 residues. The V end lost 8 bases, the J end lost 3 bases, and 23 bases lay between the germline ends. The CDR3 protein is CASRLGLAGGSYEQYF. CDR3 sequence (DNA): TGTGCCAGCCGCCTTGGACTGGCGGGTGGGAGCTACGAGCAGTACTTC.

There are a few counts of this clone. The chain couples TRBV10-3 to TRBJ2-7; 8 bases align to TRBD1. V shed 4 bases and J 2 bases; nucleotides not matched to a gene: 1. Per germline, CDR1 ENHRY and CDR2 SYGVKD. CDR3 length equals 13 residues. The CDR3 here is CAISAGQAYEQYF. CDR3 coding DNA: TGTGCCATCAGTGCGGGACAGGCCTACGAGCAGTACTTC.

Points on this clone: The junction differs from germline at one of its ends, possibly a read error. The chain links TRBV27 to TRBJ2-1; no firm D call. This CDR3 is built from 13 residues. In germline, CDR1 is MNHEY, CDR2 SMNVEV (reference sequence). CDR3 residues: CASSLSRLTERFF. The CDR3 DNA reads TGTGCCAGCAGTTTATCTCGACTCACCGAGCGGTTCTTC.

This chain joins TRBV28 and TRBJ1-1; 7 bases match TRBD1. The CDR3 loop spans 13 amino acids. Germline lookup yields CDR1 MDHEN and CDR2 SYDVKM. V shed 5 bases and J 5 bases; nucleotides not matched to a gene: 5. The CDR3 region has the DNA TGTGCCAGCAGTACCCCAGGGGGGACTGAAGCTTTCTTT. Residues: CASSTPGGTEAFF.

The V and J genes are TRBV27 and TRBJ1-3, with 8 bases aligning to TRBD1. Germline loops: CDR1 MNHEY, CDR2 SMNVEV (reference sequence). The CDR3 extends over 15 amino acids. Trimming removed 6 bases from V and 0 bases from J; junction bases left unmatched: 4. The CDR3 bases are TGTGCCAGCAGCTACACAGGGGGCTCTGGAAACACCATATATTTT. Translated: CASSYTGGSGNTIYF.

V usage is TRBV6-5 and J usage is TRBJ2-5; tentatively, D is TRBD2 (7 bases). This CDR3 region has 14 residues. The germline V gene has CDR1 MNHEY and CDR2 SVGAGI. V was trimmed by 7 bases and J by 4 bases, leaving 16 bases between them. CDR3 DNA sequence: TGTGCCAGCACCGAGGGGGGGTGGGCAGAGACCCAGTACTTC. It encodes CASTEGGWAETQYF.

V gene TRBV4-2 combines with J gene TRBJ2-3, with D possibly TRBD2 on 5 matching bases. The germline V gene encodes CDR1 LGHNA and CDR2 YNFKEQ. CDR3 length equals 14 residues. With 0 bases removed from V and 3 bases from J, the gap between germline ends came to 7 bases. CDR3 DNA sequence: TGTGCCAGCAGCCAAGATACGGGAACAGATACGCAGTATTTT. Translating gives CASSQDTGTDTQYF.

This chain uses TRBV24-1 with TRBJ1-1; D unresolved. The CDR3 loop spans 12 amino acids. Trimming stripped 1 base from V and 11 bases from J, with 10 bases between. CDR1 and CDR2 (germline): KGHDR, SFDVKD. CDR3 region: CATSDFGEKAFF. For the CDR3, the DNA is TGTGCCACCAGTGATTTTGGGGAGAAGGCTTTCTTT.

The J gene is TRBJ1-3, the V gene TRBV18; D is possibly TRBD1 (5 bases). This CDR3 contains 16 residues. V was trimmed by 3 bases and J by 4 bases, leaving 16 bases between them. The germline V gene has CDR1 KGHSH and CDR2 LQKENI. The chain's CDR3 is CASSPQAGDGGNTIYF. For the CDR3, the DNA is TGTGCCAGCTCACCCCAAGCGGGGGACGGAGGAAACACCATATATTTT.

V gene TRBV4-2 combines with J gene TRBJ2-7, with TRBD1 matching 11 bases. The germline gives CDR1 LGHNA, CDR2 YNFKEQ. V dropped 3 bases and J dropped 4; count of bases not matched to a gene: 8. The CDR3 has 16 amino acids. The CDR3 DNA sequence: TGTGCCAGCAGCCACGGACAGGGGGCCCTCGGATACGAGCAGTACTTC. Translation gives CASSHGQGALGYEQYF.

This clone came up once. J is TRBJ2-5 and V is TRBV30, with D tentatively TRBD2 (5 bases). Trimming cost V 2 bases and J 3 bases, with 10 bases left between them. CDR3 size: 13 residues. Germline loops: CDR1 GTSNPN, CDR2 SVGIG (reference sequence). The DNA of the CDR3 is TGTGCCTGGAGTTTGTGGGAGAAAGAGACCCAGTACTTC. This encodes CAWSLWEKETQYF.